This T cell receptor beta chain appears in the sequencing data of a study of blood T cells in healthy people across ages. This CDR3 has 14 amino acids. Between the trimmed V and J ends, which lost 2 bases and 1 base, there was a span of 7 bases. A second PCR of 7 to 11 cycles used a sample-barcoded 5' primer and a J-beta primer mix. TCRdb analysed the 5' RACE reads with MiXCR anew, one entry per CDR3 protein. The repertoire holds about 1 million distinct CDR3 sequences, with under 55% as singletons. Study-level findings and limits: Greater diversity and more naive CD4+ cells were seen in long-lived donors than in aged donors.

This clonotype occurred a few times. The antigen remains undetermined. This clonotype originated in a woman in her fifties or sixties in good health. The rearrangement joins TRBV12-3 or TRBV12-4 to TRBJ2-3, with D unclear. Material for sequencing was blood. The CDR3 protein is CASSLTTGTDTQYF. For the CDR3, the DNA is TGTGCCAGCAGTTTAACCACTGGCACAGATACGCAGTATTTT.